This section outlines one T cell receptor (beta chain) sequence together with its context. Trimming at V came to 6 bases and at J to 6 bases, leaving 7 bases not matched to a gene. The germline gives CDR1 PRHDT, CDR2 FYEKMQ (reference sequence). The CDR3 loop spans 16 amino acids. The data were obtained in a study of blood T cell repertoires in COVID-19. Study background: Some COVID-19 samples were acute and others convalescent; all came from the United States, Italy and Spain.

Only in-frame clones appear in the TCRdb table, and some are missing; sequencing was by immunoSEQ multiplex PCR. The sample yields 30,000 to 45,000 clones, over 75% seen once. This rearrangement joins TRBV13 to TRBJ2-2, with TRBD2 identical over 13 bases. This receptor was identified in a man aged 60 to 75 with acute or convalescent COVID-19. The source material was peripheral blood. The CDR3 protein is CASSPTSGRAPGELFF. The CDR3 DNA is TGTGCCAGCAGTCCCACTAGCGGGAGGGCCCCCGGGGAGCTGTTTTTT.